Listed below are T cell receptor beta chains from one sample, sequenced in a study of T cell repertoires in cytomegalovirus infection. TCRdb reprocessed the reads with MiXCR, giving one entry per CDR3 protein. The data show fewer than 550,000 distinct CDR3 sequences, with around 11% seen just once and around 9.6% held by the top ten. The sample taken for sequencing was PBMCs. These receptors originate from a human donor in good health (CMV status not recorded). Some clones in this sample may be carry-over from other donors' samples. CDR3s include the opening cysteine and the closing phenylalanine or tryptophan. The D gene is left open where the match is weak. Clone size is not always given. Where it is, it says once, few, many or a class for expanded clones.

d_gene	v_gene	j_gene	abundance	CDR3nt	CDR3aa
.	TRBV4-2	TRBJ1-2	many	TGTGCCAGCAGCCAAGGACTCGGTGGGGGGGAGTTCGGTGGCTACACCTTC	CASSQGLGGGEFGGYTF
.	TRBV11-2	TRBJ2-1	many	TGTGCCAGCAGCTTAGTGGAGAATGAGCAGTTCTTC	CASSLVENEQFF
TRBD1	TRBV2	TRBJ1-1	.	TGTGCCAGCAGCGCAGGGGGCTTAAGGACTGAAGCTTTCTTT	CASSAGGLRTEAFF
.	TRBV7-7	TRBJ2-2	many	TGTGCTAGCAGCTCAGCCCGGAAGGGGACCGGGGAGCTGTTTTTT	CASSSARKGTGELFF
TRBD2	TRBV20-1	TRBJ2-1	few	TGCAGTGCTAGGGGACTAGCGGGAGGTTACAATGAGCAGTTCTTC	CSARGLAGGYNEQFF
TRBD1	TRBV2	TRBJ2-5	.	TGTGCCAGCAGTGAAGAGGCAGGGGGCAGAGAGACCCAGTACTTC	CASSEEAGGRETQYF
TRBD2	TRBV20-1	TRBJ2-1	.	TGCAGTGCTAGTACGGGACTAGCGGGAGTTGAGCAGTTCTTC	CSASTGLAGVEQFF
TRBD2	TRBV28	TRBJ2-3	few	TGTGCCAGCAGTTTAGAGACTAGCGTTAGCACAGATACGCAGTATTTT	CASSLETSVSTDTQYF
TRBD2	TRBV20-1	TRBJ2-1	many	TGCAGTGCTGACCTACTAGCGGGGGAGAGCGATGAGCAGTTCTTC	CSADLLAGESDEQFF
TRBD1	TRBV11-3	TRBJ1-1	.	TGTGCCAGCAGCTGGGGAGGGGGCGAAGCTTTCTTT	CASSWGGGEAFF
.	TRBV20-1	TRBJ2-1	many	TGCAGTGCCCCCAAGCGCCGACGCCGGGACAATGAGCAGTTCTTC	CSAPKRRRRDNEQFF
.	TRBV12-3/TRBV12-4	TRBJ2-3	many	TGTGCCAGCAGTAGGGGGATTTCAGATACGCAGTATTTT	CASSRGISDTQYF
.	TRBV7-9	TRBJ1-2	many	TGTGCCAGCAGCTTAAGGTTTGGGGCAGACTATGGCTACACCTTC	CASSLRFGADYGYTF
.	TRBV29-1	TRBJ1-1	few	TGCAGCGTAGAGGGTAGGGGGTTTAAAACTGAAGCTTTCTTT	CSVEGRGFKTEAFF
.	TRBV7-8	TRBJ1-2	many	TGTGCCAGCAGCAACGGCGAGGTTCTTGGCTACACCTTC	CASSNGEVLGYTF
.	TRBV29-1	TRBJ1-2	.	TGCAGCATACACGCAGACAACCTTAACTATGGCTACACCTTC	CSIHADNLNYGYTF
.	TRBV6-2/TRBV6-3	TRBJ1-3	many	TGTGCCAGCAGTCAGAGGATCTACTCTGGAAACACCATATATTTT	CASSQRIYSGNTIYF
.	TRBV7-9	TRBJ1-2	many	TGTGCCAGCAGCTTAGCGGGGCAGGACACTAACTATGGCTACACCTTC	CASSLAGQDTNYGYTF
.	TRBV7-2	TRBJ2-3	many	TGTGCCAGCAGCGCCACAGATACGCAGTATTTT	CASSATDTQYF
.	TRBV7-9	TRBJ2-3	many	TGTGCCAGCAGCTCCGACAGGGGAGGGGACACAGATACGCAGTATTTT	CASSSDRGGDTDTQYF
.	TRBV3-1	TRBJ2-1	many	TGTGCCAGCAGTCAGGGGTCGGAGCAGTTCTTC	CASSQGSEQFF
TRBD1	TRBV20-1	TRBJ1-6	.	TGCAGTGCTTCCCGGGACAGGGTGAATTCACCCCTCCACTTT	CSASRDRVNSPLHF
.	TRBV2	TRBJ2-5	many	TGTGCCAGCATGCTCCAAGAGACCCAGTACTTC	CASMLQETQYF
.	TRBV25-1	TRBJ1-1	.	TGTGCCAGCAGCTATGCGTCGAACGCTGAAGCTTTCTTT	CASSYASNAEAFF
TRBD2	TRBV7-9	TRBJ2-1	many	TGTGCCAGCACCCAACTAGCGGGGACTTACAATGAGCAGTTCTTC	CASTQLAGTYNEQFF
.	TRBV7-9	TRBJ2-1	many	TGTGCCGGGGCTACGAACGTGGATGAGCAGTTCTTC	CAGATNVDEQFF
.	TRBV24-1	TRBJ2-1	many	TGTGCCACCAGTGATCGGACAGTTGGAAATGAGCAGTTCTTC	CATSDRTVGNEQFF
.	TRBV11-2	TRBJ2-2	few	TGTGCCAGCACCGGACTTTACACCGGGGAGCTGTTTTTT	CASTGLYTGELFF
TRBD2	TRBV6-2/TRBV6-3	TRBJ2-5	few	TGTGCCAGCAACGGACTAGCGGGAGTGGAGACCCAGTACTTC	CASNGLAGVETQYF
TRBD1	TRBV7-9	TRBJ1-1	many	TGTGCCAGCAGTTCAGGGGGCATGAACACTGAAGCTTTCTTT	CASSSGGMNTEAFF
TRBD1	TRBV7-8	TRBJ1-1	many	TGTGCCAGCACCAGGGACAGGGTCGGCACTGAAGCTTTCTTT	CASTRDRVGTEAFF
.	TRBV12-3/TRBV12-4	TRBJ1-5	many	TGTGCCAGCAGTTCCGTCTCTTTCAATCAGCCCCAGCATTTT	CASSSVSFNQPQHF
.	TRBV7-9	TRBJ2-4	many	TGTGCCAGCAGCTCCGGGACCGACAGGAACAAAAACATTCAGTACTTC	CASSSGTDRNKNIQYF
.	TRBV18	TRBJ2-7	.	TGTGCCAGCTCACCACCGAACAGCCCCTACGAGCAGTACTTC	CASSPPNSPYEQYF
TRBD1	TRBV3-1	TRBJ2-5	.	TGTGCCAGCACCTGGACAGGGACAGAAGAGACCCAGTACTTC	CASTWTGTEETQYF
TRBD1	TRBV10-3	TRBJ2-3	many	TGTGCCATCAGCCCGGGACAGGGGACCCCTACGCAGTATTTT	CAISPGQGTPTQYF
.	TRBV7-9	TRBJ1-5	many	TGTGCCAGCAGCCCCGAAGGTAGTAGCAATCAGCCCCAGCATTTT	CASSPEGSSNQPQHF
TRBD2	TRBV11-2	TRBJ2-1	few	TGTGCCAGCAGACCTAAGGACAGCGGGGGGGGGAATGAGCAGTTCTTC	CASRPKDSGGGNEQFF
.	TRBV7-9	TRBJ1-2	.	TGTGCCAGCAGCTTAACGGGCCCCAGCTATGGCTACACCTTC	CASSLTGPSYGYTF
TRBD1	TRBV6-6	TRBJ2-5	many	TGTGCCAGCAGGGGACAGATCCAAGAGACCCAGTACTTC	CASRGQIQETQYF
TRBD2	TRBV10-3	TRBJ2-1	many	TGTGCCATCAGGATTCTCGGACGGGGGGGCGACGAGCAGTTCTTC	CAIRILGRGGDEQFF
.	TRBV28	TRBJ1-6	many	TGTGCCAGCAGTTTAGGACAGAAGGCCCTCCACTTT	CASSLGQKALHF
TRBD1	TRBV10-3	TRBJ1-2	few	TGTGCCATCAGGGACAGGGGGCACGGCTACACCTTC	CAIRDRGHGYTF
.	TRBV19	TRBJ1-5	.	TGTGCCAGTAGTTTCAACCCCCCTCTACAGGGAAGAGGCAATCAGCCCCAGCATTTT	CASSFNPPLQGRGNQPQHF
TRBD1	TRBV28	TRBJ2-7	many	TGTGCCAGCAGTGACAGGGTAAGCGCCTACGAGCAGTACTTC	CASSDRVSAYEQYF
.	TRBV7-9	TRBJ1-1	few	TGTGCCAGCAGCCCCTGGACCGGGAGAGGGGAAGCTTTCTTT	CASSPWTGRGEAFF
.	TRBV11-2	TRBJ2-7	many	TGTGCCAGCAGCTTAGGCCCGAGCGGCCCCTACGAGCAGTACTTC	CASSLGPSGPYEQYF
TRBD2	TRBV11-3	TRBJ2-1	.	TGTGCCAGCAGCTTAGGAGTGCTAGCGGGTGAGCAGTTCTTC	CASSLGVLAGEQFF